This TCR beta chain was sequenced for a study of metastatic and nonmetastatic thyroid tumors. At the level of the study: The authors compared repertoires across blood and tumor or nodule tissue from malignant and benign thyroid patients. General study points: Reports indicated that malignant thyroid tumors showed significantly higher TCR beta diversity than benign nodules did, in blood and tumor.

No treatment had been given to any patient before thyroid surgery. This clone was detected ten times or more. Its antigen is not identified. Authors' methods: The study took CDR3 differences across clinicopathological groups and made a distant-metastasis classifier for papillary thyroid cancer from them. MiXCR was used by TCRdb to re-call the PCR reads. V and J calls and clone size were set by TCRdb, not the authors. This table holds roughly 12,000 clones, 27% found once. Germline V CDR1 and CDR2: MGHRA, YSYEKL. V lost 6 bases and J 5 bases, leaving 17 bases between the germline ends. This CDR3 contains 15 residues.

The sequence was collected from a female donor with papillary thyroid cancer or a benign thyroid nodule (not recorded which). Some clones in this sample may be carry-over from other donors' samples. The V and J genes are TRBV4-1 and TRBJ2-4, with D maybe TRBD2 (6 bases). The specimen was tumor tissue. This chain's CDR3 is CASRKDPGGENIQYF. CDR3 in DNA: TGCGCCAGCAGGAAGGACCCAGGAGGGGAAAACATTCAGTACTTC.